Below, 30 T cell receptor beta chains from the same sample are listed, as sequenced in a study of CD8 T cells in ankylosing spondylitis. Using its own MiXCR run on the 5' RACE reads, TCRdb lists one record per CDR3 protein. The data show roughly 260,000 distinct CDR3 sequences, with roughly 20% seen just once and less than 9% held by the top ten. The sequenced material came from blood, either unsorted or a sorted T cell fraction (not recorded which). Receptors were obtained from a male donor with ankylosing spondylitis or in good health (not recorded which).

V gene TRBV7-8 combines with J gene TRBJ1-2, with 8 positions matching TRBD1. This CDR3 region has 14 residues. V lost 3 bases, J lost 7 bases, and 7 bases stayed unmatched. Germline V CDR1 and CDR2: SGHVS, FQNEAQ. DNA of the CDR3: TGTGCCAGCAGCTTGCAGGGACAGGAAGGTGGCTACACCTTC. Protein: CASSLQGQEGGYTF.

The gene calls are TRBV15 and TRBJ2-7; the match to TRBD1 covers 8 bases. V gave up 2 bases and J gave up 5 bases; unmatched junction bases: 5. CDR1 is LNHNV and CDR2 is YYDKDF in the germline V gene (reference sequence). This CDR3 has 14 amino acids. The CDR3 reads CATSRPGQGNEQYV. The CDR3 DNA follows: TGTGCCACCAGCAGACCCGGACAGGGCAACGAGCAGTACGTC.

This clonotype was seen more than once but under ten times. V gene TRBV20-1 combines with J gene TRBJ1-4; no clear D gene. CDR3 length: 13 residues. The V gene lost 6 bases and the J gene lost 2 bases, with 10 bases spanning the gap. The germline V gene encodes CDR1 DFQATT and CDR2 SNEGSKA (reference sequence). For the CDR3, the DNA is TGCAGTGCCGTGGTGGGCACTAATGAAAAACTGTTTTTT. This sequence encodes CSAVVGTNEKLFF.

This clonotype was found many times. J is TRBJ2-1 and V is TRBV5-1; TRBD2 matches at 7 bases. V shed 4 bases and J 0 bases; nucleotides not matched to a gene: 10. Per the germline V gene, CDR1 is SGHRS and CDR2 is YFSETQ. The CDR3 is 17 residues long. The CDR3 spells CASSPIWTGGSYNEQFF. For the CDR3, the DNA is TGCGCCAGCAGCCCGATTTGGACGGGGGGCTCCTACAATGAGCAGTTCTTC.

In its sample, this clonotype was seen a few times. The chain uses TRBV27 and TRBJ1-6, with no clear D. The CDR3 covers 13 residues. Germline values: CDR1 MNHEY, CDR2 SMNVEV (reference sequence). V shed 5 bases and J shed 9 bases, with 11 bases lying between them. The CDR3 DNA reads TGTGCCAGCAGTCGGGCTTTAGGTTCACCCCTCCACTTT. Its translation is CASSRALGSPLHF.

Ten or more counts support this clonotype. The genes are TRBV6-1 and TRBJ1-4; the D is unclear. Trimming left V 7 bases short and J 5 bases short, with 11 bases between. Germline V gives CDR1 MNHNS, CDR2 SASEGT. The CDR3 is 13 residues long. DNA of the CDR3: TGTGCCAGCAAGCAGGATCGCAATGAAAAACTGTTTTTT. This encodes CASKQDRNEKLFF.

This sequence joins TRBV29-1 and TRBJ1-1; D unresolved. Germline CDR1 SQVTM, CDR2 ANQGSEA. The length of the CDR3 is 11 residues. With 2 bases removed from V and 8 bases from J, the gap between germline ends came to 9 bases. The CDR3 sequence is CSVERGYEAFF. CDR3 DNA sequence: TGCAGCGTTGAACGGGGTTACGAAGCTTTCTTT.

As DNA, the CDR3 is TGCAGTGTTCCCGGGACTAGCGGGCATGAGCAGTTCTTC. It encodes CSVPGTSGHEQFF. V is TRBV20-1 and J is TRBJ2-1, with 12 bases identical to TRBD2. The germline CDR1 and CDR2 sequences are DFQATT and SNEGSKA (reference sequence). The CDR3 is 13 amino acids. The V gene end was trimmed by 7 bases and the J gene end by 8 bases; junction bases not matched to a gene: 6.

This clonotype was seen a handful of times. The chain combines TRBV5-1 with TRBJ2-7, with TRBD2 matching over 13 bases. Germline trimming cut 3 bases from V and 3 bases from J; bases unmatched to any gene: 6. CDR3 length: 16 amino acids. CDR1 and CDR2 (germline): SGHRS, YFSETQ. The CDR3 DNA follows: TGCGCCAGCAGCTATGGGGGGACTAGCGGGATCTACGAGCAGTACGTC. This codes for CASSYGGTSGIYEQYV.

V is TRBV20-1 and J is TRBJ2-3, with D tentatively TRBD2 (6 bases). Looked up from germline, CDR1 is DFQATT and CDR2 is SNEGSKA (reference sequence). The V gene lost 0 bases and the J gene lost 8 bases, with 9 bases spanning the gap. The CDR3 runs to 12 residues. CDR3 sequence (DNA): TGCAGTGCTAGAGATCTGGGGGGTACGCAGTATTTT. This gives the protein CSARDLGGTQYF.

The CDR3 DNA is TGTGCCTGGAGGGGACAGGGGAATTCACCCCTCCACTTT. Its translation is CAWRGQGNSPLHF. V and J are TRBV30 and TRBJ1-6; 10 positions match TRBD1. J was trimmed by 7 bases and V by 3 bases; bases with no gene match: 0. Germline V gene data show CDR1 as GTSNPN and CDR2 as SVGIG (reference sequence). CDR3 length equals 13 residues.

The chain recombines TRBV6-5 with TRBJ1-5; weak D call: TRBD1 (5 bases). V shed 8 bases and J shed 6 bases, with 11 bases lying between them. Germline CDR1 MNHEY, CDR2 SVGAGI. This CDR3 is built from 12 residues. This CDR3 reads CASAGHGQPQHF. CDR3 in DNA: TGTGCCAGCGCAGGACATGGTCAGCCCCAGCATTTT.

The chain couples TRBV3-1 to TRBJ2-3; 7 nucleotides agree with TRBD2. This CDR3 has 15 residues. Germline V CDR1 and CDR2: LGHDT, YNNKEL (reference sequence). After removal of 1 base from V and 1 base from J, the junction contained 2 bases not matched to a gene. CDR3 sequence: CASSQVSGRTDTQYF. The CDR3 coding sequence is TGTGCCAGCAGCCAAGTTAGCGGGCGCACAGATACGCAGTATTTT.

The chain employs TRBV2 and TRBJ1-5; D not resolved. The V gene's germline CDR1 is SNHLY and CDR2 FYNNEI. Trimming took off 7 bases at V and 2 bases at J, with 12 bases between the two ends. The CDR3 runs to 14 residues. The CDR3 coding sequence is TGTGCCAGCAACCGGGCGAGGGGCAATCAGCCCCAGCATTTT. Translated, it gives CASNRARGNQPQHF. The variable domain in full, with the rest retrieved from reference TRBV2 and TRBJ1-5, is EPEVTQTPSHQVTQMGQEVILRCVPISNHLYFYWYRQILGQKVEFLVSFYNNEISEKSEIFDDQFSVERPDGSNFTLKIRSTKLEDSAMYFCASNRARGNQPQHFGDGTRLSIL.

This clonotype turned up a few times. V usage is TRBV27 and J usage is TRBJ2-2; D uncertain. CDR1 is MNHEY and CDR2 is SMNVEV in the germline V gene (reference sequence). Trimming took off 5 bases at V and 7 bases at J, with 8 bases between the two ends. The CDR3 extends over 12 amino acids. CDR3 nucleotide sequence: TGTGCCAGCAGTAGTGTGATCGGGGAGCTGTTTTTT. This gives the protein CASSSVIGELFF.

V gene TRBV20-1 combines with J gene TRBJ2-3; TRBD2 is a possible D gene (6 bases). This CDR3 contains 15 residues. Germline loops: CDR1 DFQATT, CDR2 SNEGSKA (reference sequence). The ends were cut back, 1 base at V and 2 bases at J, with 13 bases in the middle. DNA for the CDR3: TGCAGTGCTAGAGTACCTAGCGCAGACACAGATACGCAGTATTTT. Translated: CSARVPSADTDTQYF.

This clonotype turned up a few times. J is TRBJ2-3 and V is TRBV27; 7 bases are shared with TRBD1. In germline, CDR1 is MNHEY, CDR2 SMNVEV (reference sequence). This CDR3 is 15 amino acids long. The V gene end was trimmed by 3 bases and the J gene end by 6 bases; junction bases not matched to a gene: 9. This CDR3 is CASSFRTGLRDTQYF. CDR3 sequence (DNA): TGTGCCAGCAGTTTCCGGACAGGCTTGAGGGATACGCAGTATTTT.

This clonotype is a singleton in its sample. This chain uses TRBV11-3 with TRBJ1-1, with D uncertain. The CDR3 runs to 13 residues. Germline CDR1 is SGHNT and CDR2 is YENEEA. Trimming took off 3 bases at V and 1 base at J, with 6 bases between the two ends. In DNA form, the CDR3 reads TGTGCCAGCAGCTTGACGAAGAACACTGAAGCTTTCTTT. Protein sequence: CASSLTKNTEAFF.

This clonotype was seen a few times. J is TRBJ1-3 and V is TRBV12-3 or TRBV12-4, with D maybe TRBD1 (6 bases). The CDR3 has 15 residues. Between the trimmed V and J ends, which lost 5 bases and 0 bases, there was a span of 11 bases. The chain's CDR3 is CASSGDRTSGNTIYF. The CDR3 bases are TGTGCCAGCAGTGGCGACAGGACCTCTGGAAACACCATATATTTT.

This clonotype showed up just a few times. The chain uses TRBV12-3 or TRBV12-4 and TRBJ1-5; possible D gene TRBD1, 5 bases. The CDR3 runs 16 residues. Between the trimmed V and J ends, which lost 3 bases and 4 bases, there was a span of 16 bases. The chain's CDR3 is CASSFTDRGGNQPQHF. CDR3 bases: TGTGCCAGCAGTTTCACGGACCGTGGGGGGAATCAGCCCCAGCATTTT.

V usage is TRBV3-1 and J usage is TRBJ2-3; TRBD2 matches at 14 bases. Germline trimming cut 0 bases from V and 1 base from J; bases unmatched to any gene: 3. CDR1 and CDR2 from the germline V gene are LGHDT and YNNKEL (reference sequence). The CDR3 has 18 amino acids. CDR3 sequence (DNA): TGTGCCAGCAGCCAAGAAGGGACTAGCGGGGGCCGCACAGATACGCAGTATTTT. Amino acids: CASSQEGTSGGRTDTQYF.

This clonotype was detected a few times. The chain joins TRBV10-3 to TRBJ1-5; D gene ambiguous. The CDR3 is 15 amino acids. In germline, CDR1 is ENHRY, CDR2 SYGVKD. The V gene lost 0 bases and the J gene lost 3 bases, with 9 bases spanning the gap. The DNA of the CDR3 is TGTGCCATCAGTGAGTCGTCACAGAACAATCAGCCCCAGCATTTT. Protein product: CAISESSQNNQPQHF.

In this sample, this clonotype turned up a few times. The chain joins TRBV6-1 to TRBJ2-7, with a weak D call TRBD2 (7 bases). The CDR3 covers 13 residues. Germline-derived CDR1 and CDR2 are MNHNS and SASEGT. V was trimmed by 6 bases and J by 5 bases, leaving 14 bases between them. This CDR3 reads CASSVGRGHEQYV. The CDR3 DNA sequence: TGTGCCAGCAGCGTTGGGCGGGGGCACGAGCAGTACGTC.

This clonotype was seen more than once but under ten times. This chain joins TRBV3-1 and TRBJ2-3; D could derive from TRBD1 or TRBD2 (6 bases each). Trimming shortened V by 0 bases and J by 6 bases, and 16 bases separated the two germline ends. The germline CDR1 and CDR2 sequences are LGHDT and YNNKEL (reference sequence). This CDR3 region has 16 residues. The CDR3 loop is CASSQELGGLPDTQYF. CDR3 in DNA: TGTGCCAGCAGCCAAGAACTGGGGGGCCTCCCGGATACGCAGTATTTT.

Worth noting for this clonotype: Given a much more abundant clone one base away, this may be a read error. The V call is TRBV11-1, the J call TRBJ2-1; 11 bases are shared with TRBD2. This CDR3 is built from 16 residues. J gave up 5 bases and V 5 bases, and 8 bases lay outside the gene matches. In germline, CDR1 is SGHAT, CDR2 FQDESV (reference sequence). The CDR3 is CASSPFTSGGNNEQFF. The CDR3 DNA reads as TGTGCCAGCAGCCCGTTTACTAGCGGGGGAAACAATGAGCAGTTCTTC.

This clonotype has more than one count but fewer than ten. The V gene is TRBV6-5, the J gene TRBJ2-1; D might be TRBD1 (5 bases). The CDR3 spans 15 residues. Germline V gene sequence: CDR1 MNHEY, CDR2 SVGAGI. Trimming removed 4 bases from V and 6 bases from J, with 16 bases in between. The DNA for the CDR3 is TGTGCCAGCAGTTCCCCGAGGAGAACAGGCAATGAGCAGTTCTTC. Its protein is CASSSPRRTGNEQFF.

This clonotype occurred a few times. The rearrangement uses TRBV5-1 and TRBJ1-2; the match to TRBD1 covers 7 bases. Germline-derived CDR1 and CDR2 are SGHRS and YFSETQ. The CDR3 runs 14 residues. Trimming at V came to 4 bases and at J to 1 base, leaving 4 bases not matched to a gene. This CDR3 is CASSPDRFNYGYTF. In DNA, the CDR3 is TGCGCCAGCAGCCCGGACAGGTTTAACTATGGCTACACCTTC.

This clonotype was counted many times. This chain links TRBV24-1 with TRBJ2-2, with D hard to call. Germline CDR1 reads KGHDR; CDR2 reads SFDVKD. Trimming cost V 7 bases and J 4 bases, with 9 bases left between them. This CDR3 is built from 13 residues. The DNA for the CDR3 is TGTGCCACCAGAGGCAAGATCACCGGGGAGCTGTTTTTT. This translates into CATRGKITGELFF.

V usage is TRBV20-1 and J usage is TRBJ2-7; 10 bases align to TRBD2. The V gene end was trimmed by 2 bases and the J gene end by 2 bases; junction bases not matched to a gene: 6. The CDR3 has 15 residues. Per germline, CDR1 DFQATT and CDR2 SNEGSKA (reference sequence). CDR3 DNA sequence: TGCAGTGCTAGACCTGGACTAGCGGACCCCTACGAGCAGTACGTC. This encodes CSARPGLADPYEQYV.

The chain combines TRBV20-1 with TRBJ2-3, with D possibly matching TRBD2 (6 bases). CDR3 length: 13 amino acids. Germline V CDR1 and CDR2: DFQATT, SNEGSKA (reference sequence). V lost 3 bases, J lost 6 bases, and 13 bases lay in between. CDR3 DNA sequence: TGCAGTGCTAGTAGCGGCGGGCGGGATACGCAGTATTTT. This gives the protein CSASSGGRDTQYF.